This TCR beta chain was obtained from a study of beta chain features in type 1 diabetes. Sorted populations all had greater than 98% purity. The V end lost 5 bases, the J end lost 5 bases, and 7 bases lay between the germline ends. The germline CDR1 and CDR2 sequences are SEHNR and FQNEAQ (reference sequence). This CDR3 comprises 12 residues. The table lists this clone with a few counts. Of the isolated RNA, all was reverse transcribed, and so the sequenced material was expressed TCRB transcripts. The study sequenced naive, central memory and regulatory T cell samples to an average of about 3.9 million reads. Sequencing used immunoSEQ multiplex PCR; TCRdb keeps in-frame clones, though not all of them. Of 900,000 or so clones listed, roughly a sixth are singletons.

The rearrangement links TRBV7-9 to TRBJ1-5; the D is unclear. The receptor comes from a woman aged 18-29 years in good health. The sample was naive CD4+ T cells from blood. The CDR3 region is CASSEIDQPQHF. In DNA form, the CDR3 reads TGTGCCAGCAGCGAGATTGATCAGCCCCAGCATTTT. Looking up the rest from reference TRBV7-9 and TRBJ1-5 gives the full variable domain: DTGVSQNPRHKITKRGQNVTFRCDPISEHNRLYWYRQTLGQGPEFLTYFQNEAQLEKSRLLSDRFSAERPKGSFSTLEIQRTEQGDSAMYLCASSEIDQPQHFGDGTRLSIL.